The 21 T cell receptor beta chains given below trace back to one sample, sequenced in a study of OX40 agonist ivuxolimab in advanced cancers. Profiling relied on immunoSEQ multiplex PCR, and the TCRdb table lists in-frame clones only, not all of them. Altogether tens of thousands of clones are present, 80% being singletons, with the ten largest covering roughly 1.2%. The sample here was CD4+ or CD8+ T cells sorted from blood, taken in a trial of the OX40 agonist ivuxolimab. These TCRs come from an adult with an advanced solid tumor such as melanoma, head and neck, liver or kidney cancer.

The chain combines TRBV5-6 with TRBJ1-4; D gene unclear. V gave up 7 bases and J gave up 2 bases, with 9 bases separating them. Germline CDR1 is SGHDT and CDR2 is YYEEEE. The CDR3 is 13 amino acids. CDR3 residues: CASSRSTNEKLFF. The CDR3 DNA reads TGTGCCAGCTCGCGTAGTACTAATGAAAAACTGTTTTTT.

The chain carries TRBV5-6 and TRBJ2-5; weak D call: TRBD2 (6 bases). The germline V gene encodes CDR1 SGHDT and CDR2 YYEEEE. Trimming took off 0 bases at V and 2 bases at J, with 14 bases between the two ends. The CDR3 is 16 residues long. CDR3 DNA: TGTGCCAGCAGCTTGGTCGGAGGGAAGGAACAAGAGACCCAGTACTTC. Amino acids: CASSLVGGKEQETQYF. The full variable domain, completed using reference TRBV5-6 and TRBJ2-5, is DAGVTQSPTHLIKTRGQQVTLRCSPKSGHDTVSWYQQALGQGPQFIFQYYEEEERQRGNFPDRFSGHQFPNYSSELNVNALLLGDSALYLCASSLVGGKEQETQYFGPGTRLLVL.

The chain couples TRBV6-6 to TRBJ2-7; D perhaps matches TRBD2 (5 bases). The CDR3 is 12 residues long. The ends were cut back, 6 bases at V and 6 bases at J, with 12 bases in the middle. Germline V lookup: CDR1 MNHNY, CDR2 SVGAGI (reference sequence). In nucleotides, the CDR3 is TGTGCCAGCAGCCTAATCCGGGGCGAGCAGTACTTC. This sequence encodes CASSLIRGEQYF.

The chain carries TRBV5-8 and TRBJ1-2; possibly TRBD1 for D (5 bases). Trimming pared 4 bases from V and 7 bases from J, leaving 11 bases between. Germline-derived CDR1 and CDR2 are SGHTS and YDEGEE. There are 12 residues in the CDR3. The CDR3 region has the DNA TGTGCCAGCAGCCCGGACATGGGTGGCTACACCTTC. It is translated as CASSPDMGGYTF.

The chain is built from TRBV19 and TRBJ2-1; weak D call: TRBD1 (5 bases). Between the trimmed V and J ends, which lost 7 bases and 2 bases, there was a span of 15 bases. This CDR3 comprises 15 residues. Germline lookup yields CDR1 LNHDA and CDR2 SQIVND (reference sequence). The CDR3 region has the DNA TGTGCCAGTACCCCCCCAGGGAAACCCTACAATGAGCAGTTCTTC. This encodes CASTPPGKPYNEQFF.

V gene TRBV30 combines with J gene TRBJ1-1, with D perhaps TRBD1 (5 bases). The ends were cut back, 0 bases at V and 5 bases at J, with 22 bases in the middle. Germline CDR1 reads GTSNPN; CDR2 reads SVGIG (reference sequence). This CDR3 has 17 residues. The CDR3 nucleotides are TGTGCCTGGAGTGTACGGAGGGGAACTGGATTCCCTACTGAAGCTTTCTTT. This gives the protein CAWSVRRGTGFPTEAFF. The full variable domain, with the rest looked up from reference TRBV30 and TRBJ1-1, is SQTIHQWPATLVQPVGSPLSLECTVEGTSNPNLYWYRQAAGRGLQLLFYSVGIGQISSEVPQNLSASRPQDRQFILSSKKLLLSDSGFYLCAWSVRRGTGFPTEAFFGQGTRLTVV.

The gene calls are TRBV20-1 and TRBJ2-7; D call uncertain. The germline CDR1 and CDR2 sequences are DFQATT and SNEGSKA (reference sequence). Deletions cut 5 bases from V and 0 bases from J, with 5 bases between. CDR3 length equals 11 residues. The CDR3 is CSAYDSYEQYF. CDR3 sequence (DNA): TGCAGTGCTTACGACTCCTACGAGCAGTACTTC.

The gene calls are TRBV5-1 and TRBJ2-7; 9 bases match TRBD2. The CDR3 has 17 amino acids. Germline V gene lookup returns CDR1 SGHRS and CDR2 YFSETQ. Losses at the gene ends were 3 bases for V and 3 bases for J; bases not matched to a gene: 13. The CDR3 region is CASSSFGRGGLIYEQYF. The CDR3 DNA follows: TGCGCCAGCAGCTCCTTCGGGCGGGGGGGCCTAATCTACGAGCAGTACTTC.

In its sample, this clone was seen once. The chain combines TRBV2 with TRBJ2-1, with unresolved D. CDR3 size: 12 residues. The V gene's germline CDR1 is SNHLY and CDR2 FYNNEI. With 3 bases removed from V and 10 bases from J, the gap between germline ends came to 10 bases. Here the CDR3 DNA reads TGTGCCAGCAGTGACGACCCCCTAGAGCAGTTCTTC. Its protein is CASSDDPLEQFF.

In nucleotides, the CDR3 is TGCGCCAGCAGTTACGGGACAGGGCACGAGACCCAGTACTTC. Amino acids: CASSYGTGHETQYF. This chain joins TRBV5-1 and TRBJ2-5; 9 bases line up with TRBD1. V dropped 5 bases and J dropped 5; count of bases not matched to a gene: 7. CDR3 length equals 14 residues. Germline lookup yields CDR1 SGHRS and CDR2 YFSETQ.

As DNA, the CDR3 is TGTGCCAGCAGCGTGAGGATGAGCTACGAGCAGTACTTC. Protein product: CASSVRMSYEQYF. V and J are TRBV2 and TRBJ2-7; no clear D gene. Germline CDR1 SNHLY, CDR2 FYNNEI. The CDR3 is 13 amino acids. Trimming left V 6 bases short and J 3 bases short, with 12 bases between.

The chain links TRBV2 to TRBJ2-7; tentatively, D is TRBD2 (5 bases). Germline V gives CDR1 SNHLY, CDR2 FYNNEI. Between the trimmed V and J ends, which lost 7 bases and 6 bases, there was a span of 19 bases. The CDR3 is made up of 14 amino acids. The CDR3 here is CASNSGVRFSEQYF. The CDR3 nucleotides read TGTGCCAGCAATTCCGGGGTGAGGTTCTCCGAGCAGTACTTC.

This chain joins TRBV5-4 and TRBJ2-3; 15 bases line up with TRBD2. The CDR3 consists of 19 residues. Germline V gene sequence: CDR1 SGHNT, CDR2 YYREEE (reference sequence). Trimming took 6 bases from V and 0 from J; bases not matched to a gene: 11. The CDR3 region has the DNA TGTGCCAGCACCGATGGCCCGGGACTAGCGGGGGGTAGCACAGATACGCAGTATTTT. It specifies CASTDGPGLAGGSTDTQYF.

The chain uses TRBV27 and TRBJ1-5, with D maybe TRBD1 (5 bases). The CDR3 runs 13 residues. V gave up 4 bases and J gave up 5 bases, with 9 bases separating them. Germline CDR1 is MNHEY and CDR2 is SMNVEV (reference sequence). The CDR3 is CASSSGTHQPQHF. As DNA, the CDR3 is TGTGCCAGCAGTTCAGGGACCCATCAGCCCCAGCATTTT.

About this clone itself: A much bigger clone sits one base away, suggesting this may be a read error. The V and J genes are TRBV19 and TRBJ2-2; tentative D call: TRBD2 (5 bases). Germline lookup yields CDR1 LNHDA and CDR2 SQIVND (reference sequence). V gave up 3 bases and J gave up 3 bases, with 14 bases separating them. CDR3 size: 16 residues. CDR3 sequence: CASSIGRSGYTGELFF. The CDR3 region has the DNA TGTGCCAGTAGTATTGGAAGGTCGGGGTACACCGGGGAGCTGTTTTTT.

This clone came up a few times. This sequence joins TRBV4-1 and TRBJ1-2; D gene unclear. This CDR3 spans 17 amino acids. Germline V gene lookup returns CDR1 MGHRA and CDR2 YSYEKL. The ends were cut back, 0 bases at V and 1 base at J, with 15 bases in the middle. The CDR3 region has the DNA TGCGCCAGCAGCCAAGATCCGGCAGGAGGGAATAACTATGGCTACACCTTC. It codes for CASSQDPAGGNNYGYTF.

This clone was found once. The chain carries TRBV7-9 and TRBJ1-3; D not certain. The V gene lost 5 bases and the J gene lost 0 bases, with 11 bases spanning the gap. Germline CDR1 SEHNR, CDR2 FQNEAQ (reference sequence). The CDR3 is 15 amino acids. CDR3 in amino acids: CASSPRRHSGNTIYF. For the CDR3, the DNA is TGTGCCAGCAGCCCTCGACGGCACTCTGGAAACACCATATATTTT.

The chain is built from TRBV6-6 and TRBJ2-2; D is uncertain. V lost 9 bases, J lost 0 bases, and 8 bases lay in between. CDR3 length: 13 amino acids. The germline gives CDR1 MNHNY, CDR2 SVGAGI (reference sequence). CDR3 in DNA: TGTGCCAGTGGGCCAGCGAACACCGGGGAGCTGTTTTTT. It encodes CASGPANTGELFF.

V and J are TRBV28 and TRBJ1-1, with 8 bases aligning to TRBD1. From germline, CDR1 is MDHEN and CDR2 SYDVKM. This CDR3 has 14 amino acids. The junction had 3 bases not matched to a gene; V was cut back by 5 bases and J by 1 base. CDR3 bases: TGTGCCAGCAGTGCAGGGGGCGGGAACACTGAAGCTTTCTTT. Protein sequence: CASSAGGGNTEAFF.

The chain recombines TRBV5-5 with TRBJ2-2; D is unclear. Germline CDR1 SGHKS, CDR2 YYEKEE (reference sequence). V was shortened by 3 bases and J by 2 bases, with 14 bases between the two germline ends. The CDR3 runs 16 residues. CDR3 sequence: CASSYGSWVNTGELFF. The CDR3 DNA reads TGTGCCAGCAGCTACGGGTCTTGGGTCAACACCGGGGAGCTGTTTTTT.

The chain has TRBV5-1 and TRBJ1-4; 10 nucleotides agree with TRBD1. V shed 7 bases and J 10 bases; nucleotides not matched to a gene: 7. The CDR3 totals 13 residues. From germline, CDR1 is SGHRS and CDR2 YFSETQ. The CDR3 protein is CASSPGQGLKLFF. The CDR3 DNA reads TGCGCCAGCTCTCCGGGACAGGGGTTAAAACTGTTTTTT.